This TCR beta chain was found in a study of T cells after somatic rescue of genetic block (dated by TCRdb to about 2020). About the study as a whole: What the study looked at was long-term robustness, specifically in a T-cell system that came about through somatic rescue of a genetic block in T-cell development.

Details on this clone: Its antigen is not yet known. Per-base quality was not reported, and no clone a single base away is much larger than it.

The library came from the immunoSEQ multiplex PCR assay. TCRdb obtained this table from immuneACCESS and retained in-frame rearrangements with V and J assigned. These tables miss some clones; where compared with another copy, unresolved V genes account for less than half of the shortfall, and the remainder is unexplained. For this sample there are 100,000 to 120,000 clones; about 90% appear just once. The top ten constitute approximately 1.5% of the sample. The receptor was isolated from a woman aged 18-29 years. The specimen was peripheral blood mononuclear cells (PBMCs).

CDR3 protein: CAISDYNRDRVNYGYTF. The sequenced DNA: TGTGCCATCAGTGACTATAACCGGGACAGGGTAAACTATGGCTACACCTTC. In this chain, TRBV10-3 is recombined with TRBJ1-2, with 9 bases aligning to TRBD1. From the cysteine up to the phenylalanine, the CDR3 has a length of 17 residues. Only the CDR3 region is kept as DNA, spanning 51 bases read in frame from base 1. Sequences ENHRY (CDR1) and SYGVKD (CDR2) are obtained from the germline V gene. V is pruned by 3 bases and J by 2 bases, leaving 10 bases of the junction without a gene match.